This TCR beta chain was captured in a study of T cell responses to AZD1222 COVID-19 vaccine. Study-wide results and limits: Spike-specific TCR breadth and depth were elevated following two AZD1222 doses. Regions left unmutated in variants are reportedly the target of nearly half of spike-specific TCRs. Baseline serology detected seropositivity in only a handful of AZD1222 recipients.

The assay was immunoSEQ multiplex PCR, and TCRdb's table has in-frame clones only and misses some. The sample lists approximately 150,000 clones, more than 75% occurring once. Doses given second, at about 4 or about 12 weeks, were pooled. V was cut by 1 base and J by 9 bases, with 16 bases left in between. CDR1 MNHEY and CDR2 SVGAGI come from the germline V gene. The CDR3 is made up of 16 amino acids. Points on this clone: The antigen remains unidentified.

The sequence was collected from an adult who received the AZD1222 COVID-19 vaccine. This sequence joins TRBV6-5 and TRBJ1-6, with D tentatively TRBD1 (6 bases). Sequenced material: peripheral blood, taken 28 days after the second AZD1222 dose. Written as DNA, the CDR3 is TGTGCCAGCAGTTACTGGCAACAGGGACGAGGTTCACCCCTCCACTTT. Translation: CASSYWQQGRGSPLHF.